This T cell receptor beta chain is drawn from a study of tumor and adjacent non-tumor tissue in lung cancer. General study results and limits: Significantly higher TCR diversity was found in tumor than normal lung.

The template was RNA from unsorted bulk tissue. Chemotherapy-naive patients with new lung cancer underwent thoracic surgery in China, August–late 2014. CDR1 SQVTM and CDR2 ANQGSEA come from the germline V gene. The CDR3 has 16 amino acids. A modified ARM-PCR protocol with three rounds of nested PCR amplified TCRbeta. MiXCR, run by TCRdb on the multiplex PCR reads, gives a single entry per CDR3 protein. Here the sample spans 200,000 to 250,000 distinct CDR3 sequences, over 55% being singletons. Notes on this clonotype: The antigen remains unidentified. At one boundary the junction diverges from the germline segment, which might be a read error.

The clonotype was recovered from a man aged 55-75 years with non-small cell lung cancer. The chain links TRBV29-1 to TRBJ2-2; 8 nucleotides line up with TRBD2. The sequenced sample consisted of lung tumor tissue. The CDR3 spells CSVLLAGGLGVGVLFF. DNA for the CDR3: TGCAGCGTTCTGCTGGCGGGGGGCCTGGGAGTCGGGGTGCTGTTTTTT.